One and the same sample provided the 21 T cell receptor beta chains below, sequenced in a study of shared clonotypes between healthy human individuals. Sequencing used immunoSEQ multiplex PCR; TCRdb keeps in-frame clones, though not all of them. The table has about 550,000 clones, about 95% seen once. Naive CD8 cells, CD45RO-negative and positively selected for CCR7, excluded terminally differentiated effector memory CD45RA+ cells. Sequencing used naive CD8+ T cells sorted from blood. Receptors originate from a woman in her 30s in good health.

The chain combines TRBV28 with TRBJ2-2, with 7 positions matching TRBD1. J was trimmed by 4 bases and V by 5 bases; bases with no gene match: 22. CDR3 size: 20 residues. Per the germline V gene, CDR1 is MDHEN and CDR2 is SYDVKM. CDR3 in DNA: TGTGCCAGCAGTGGCGCCGGGACAGTGTATATAGTTCCGGGCACCGGGGAGCTGTTTTTT. It yields the protein CASSGAGTVYIVPGTGELFF.

The chain is built from TRBV27 and TRBJ2-7; TRBD1 matches 8 bases. The V gene's germline CDR1 is MNHEY and CDR2 SMNVEV (reference sequence). With V trimmed by 3 bases and J by 6 bases, 4 bases remained unmatched. The CDR3 loop spans 13 amino acids. The CDR3 DNA reads as TGTGCCAGCAGTTTTGGGACAGGCTTCGAGCAGTACTTC. Translated: CASSFGTGFEQYF.

This clone was picked up one time. The gene calls are TRBV4-1 and TRBJ1-4; weak D call: TRBD1 (6 bases). CDR3 length: 14 amino acids. CDR1 and CDR2 from the germline V gene are MGHRA and YSYEKL. The V gene lost 4 bases and the J gene lost 0 bases, with 6 bases spanning the gap. The CDR3 loop is CASSRTATNEKLFF. DNA for the CDR3: TGCGCCAGCAGCCGGACAGCAACTAATGAAAAACTGTTTTTT.

A note on this clone: Other DNA sequences in the same sample also yield this CDR3. The CDR3 DNA sequence: TGTGCCAGCAGTTTGGGGGCAGGGGGGACCTACGAGCAGTACTTC. Its translation: CASSLGAGGTYEQYF. V is TRBV27 and J is TRBJ2-7; tentatively, D is TRBD1 (7 bases). Germline values: CDR1 MNHEY, CDR2 SMNVEV (reference sequence). Trimming shortened V by 3 bases and J by 2 bases, and 14 bases separated the two germline ends. The CDR3 has 15 residues.

The chain carries TRBV9 and TRBJ2-1; 10 bases fit TRBD2. Per the germline V gene, CDR1 is SGDLS and CDR2 is YYNGEE. The CDR3 sequence is 16 residues long. The junction had 13 bases not matched to a gene; V was cut back by 4 bases and J by 9 bases. The CDR3 sequence: CASSPRQREGGGEQFF. DNA for the CDR3: TGTGCCAGCAGCCCCCGGCAGCGGGAGGGCGGGGGTGAGCAGTTCTTC.

This rearrangement joins TRBV5-4 to TRBJ2-5; TRBD2 agrees at 8 bases. V lost 3 bases to trimming and J lost 3 bases; unmatched junction nucleotides: 10. Germline V lookup: CDR1 SGHNT, CDR2 YYREEE (reference sequence). The CDR3 is 16 residues long. The CDR3 DNA sequence: TGTGCCAGCAGCTCGGAACTAGCGGCAGTAGAAGAGACCCAGTACTTC. Residues: CASSSELAAVEETQYF.

CDR3 amino acids: CASSLRRGMDEQYF. In DNA form, the CDR3 reads TGCGCCAGCAGCTTGCGTCGGGGGATGGACGAGCAGTACTTC. The chain links TRBV5-1 to TRBJ2-7, with D possibly TRBD2 on 6 matching bases. V lost 1 base and J lost 5, with 13 bases in between. CDR1 SGHRS and CDR2 YFSETQ come from the germline V gene. The CDR3 has 14 amino acids.

The chain links TRBV2 to TRBJ2-5, with 11 bases aligning to TRBD2. From germline, CDR1 is SNHLY and CDR2 FYNNEI. V lost 6 bases to trimming and J lost 5 bases; unmatched junction nucleotides: 11. CDR3 length equals 16 residues. The CDR3 bases are TGTGCCAGCAGGATTAATAGCGGGAGGGCCGGGGAGACCCAGTACTTC. Residues: CASRINSGRAGETQYF.

This clone was found once. The chain links TRBV13 to TRBJ2-7; TRBD2 matches at 7 bases. CDR3 size: 16 residues. Germline values: CDR1 PRHDT, CDR2 FYEKMQ (reference sequence). V lost 5 bases to trimming and J lost 6 bases; unmatched junction nucleotides: 16. The CDR3 DNA sequence: TGTGCCAGCAGCAATATCATGGGACTAACAACCGGCGAGCAGTACTTC. Translating gives CASSNIMGLTTGEQYF.

The J gene is TRBJ2-2, the V gene TRBV5-5; D remains unclear. Germline CDR1 is SGHKS and CDR2 is YYEKEE (reference sequence). The V and J ends lost 1 base and 7 bases respectively, with 14 bases between them. The CDR3 runs 15 residues. The CDR3 region is CASSLTWQASGELFF. CDR3 nucleotide sequence: TGTGCCAGCAGCTTGACGTGGCAGGCTAGCGGGGAGCTGTTTTTT.

The chain employs TRBV11-2 and TRBJ2-7; TRBD2 matches 9 bases. This CDR3 contains 16 residues. The ends lost 5 bases at V and 4 bases at J; junction bases unmatched: 12. Germline V gives CDR1 SGHAT, CDR2 FQNNGV. The CDR3 reads CASSPLWVAGAYEQYF. The CDR3 DNA is TGTGCCAGCAGCCCCCTATGGGTAGCGGGAGCTTACGAGCAGTACTTC.

The CDR3 loop reads CASSRRQGAQPQHF. The CDR3 region has the DNA TGTGCCAGCAGCCGTAGACAGGGGGCACAGCCCCAGCATTTT. This chain joins TRBV5-6 and TRBJ1-5; 10 bases map to TRBD1. Germline V lookup: CDR1 SGHDT, CDR2 YYEEEE. The CDR3 is 14 amino acids. V was clipped by 4 bases and J by 7 bases; unmatched bases: 5. Based on the CDR3 plus reference TRBV5-6 and TRBJ1-5, the full variable domain is DAGVTQSPTHLIKTRGQQVTLRCSPKSGHDTVSWYQQALGQGPQFIFQYYEEEERQRGNFPDRFSGHQFPNYSSELNVNALLLGDSALYLCASSRRQGAQPQHFGDGTRLSIL.

The rearrangement uses TRBV10-2 and TRBJ1-4; possible D gene TRBD1, 5 bases. Germline loops: CDR1 WSHSY, CDR2 SAAADI. Trimming shortened V by 6 bases and J by 0 bases, and 5 bases separated the two germline ends. This CDR3 is built from 13 residues. The CDR3 loop is CASRTATNEKLFF. The CDR3 DNA reads TGCGCCAGCAGGACAGCAACTAATGAAAAACTGTTTTTT.

V and J are TRBV11-3 and TRBJ2-1; tentative D call: TRBD2 (6 bases). The CDR3 extends over 14 amino acids. Germline CDR1 SGHNT, CDR2 YENEEA. V lost 6 bases and J 1 base, leaving 10 bases between the germline ends. This CDR3 is CASSYGGSYNEQFF. The CDR3 DNA reads as TGTGCCAGCAGTTACGGAGGGTCCTACAATGAGCAGTTCTTC.

This clone was seen just once. The chain couples TRBV6-1 to TRBJ2-7; 7 nucleotides agree with TRBD2. Unmatched junction bases numbered 6, after V lost 6 bases and J lost 4 bases. The CDR3 runs 13 residues. CDR1 MNHNS and CDR2 SASEGT come from the germline V gene. CDR3 coding DNA: TGTGCCAGCAGAGGAGCGGGAAGTTACGAGCAGTACTTC. This codes for CASRGAGSYEQYF.

The chain uses TRBV19 and TRBJ2-3, with 7 bases fitting TRBD2. Trimming took 2 bases from V and 2 from J; bases not matched to a gene: 4. The CDR3 has 15 residues. The germline gives CDR1 LNHDA, CDR2 SQIVND (reference sequence). The CDR3 nucleotides are TGTGCCAGTAGTATAAGCGGGGCCTACACAGATACGCAGTATTTT. Its translation: CASSISGAYTDTQYF.

V gene TRBV19 combines with J gene TRBJ1-1; 8 bases map to TRBD1. The CDR3 extends over 17 amino acids. V was clipped by 4 bases and J by 4 bases; unmatched bases: 14. In germline, CDR1 is LNHDA, CDR2 SQIVND (reference sequence). CDR3 in DNA: TGTGCCAGTAGTAATCTCGACAGGGGAACAGAGGGCACTGAAGCTTTCTTT. It specifies CASSNLDRGTEGTEAFF.

J is TRBJ2-7 and V is TRBV11-2; 11 nucleotides line up with TRBD1. Germline CDR1 is SGHAT and CDR2 is FQNNGV. CDR3 length: 18 amino acids. V shed 6 bases, J shed 4 bases, and the junction held 17 bases outside the gene matches. The CDR3 coding sequence is TGTGCCAGCAGTTATTCCGGGACAGGGGGTCTCAGAGGGTACGAGCAGTACTTC. It yields the protein CASSYSGTGGLRGYEQYF.

CDR3 amino acids: CASSWDLGGHEQFF. CDR3 coding DNA: TGTGCCAGCAGTTGGGACCTTGGCGGGCATGAGCAGTTCTTC. The rearrangement uses TRBV6-6 and TRBJ2-1; possibly TRBD1 or TRBD2 for D (5 bases each). The ends were cut back, 4 bases at V and 8 bases at J, with 15 bases in the middle. Germline values: CDR1 MNHNY, CDR2 SVGAGI (reference sequence). The CDR3 runs to 14 residues.

This chain joins TRBV28 and TRBJ1-1; 7 bases align to TRBD1. Germline loops: CDR1 MDHEN, CDR2 SYDVKM. CDR3 length: 15 residues. With 5 bases clipped from V and 4 bases from J, the junction kept 10 bases outside the gene matches. The CDR3 sequence: CASSTRQGGITEAFF. The CDR3 DNA reads as TGTGCCAGCAGTACCCGACAGGGCGGGATCACTGAAGCTTTCTTT.

The chain carries TRBV19 and TRBJ2-7, with 9 positions matching TRBD1. This CDR3 contains 15 residues. Germline-derived CDR1 and CDR2 are LNHDA and SQIVND (reference sequence). The V segment lost 7 bases and the J segment 1 base; nucleotides outside the gene matches: 8. The CDR3 sequence: CASTPGQGLSYEQYF. The CDR3 nucleotides read TGTGCCAGTACTCCGGGACAGGGTTTATCCTACGAGCAGTACTTC.